Sequencing of this TCR beta chain was carried out in a study of blood T cell repertoires in COVID-19. Trimming took 6 bases from V and 3 from J; bases not matched to a gene: 14. Germline values: CDR1 SNHLY, CDR2 FYNNEI. The CDR3 is 18 residues long. Participants reported their clinical history, and cohort assignment relied on those reports. Before they entered the study, exposed participants had met a COVID-19 case within 2 weeks. TCRdb's copy holds only in-frame clones and misses some; the assay was immunoSEQ multiplex PCR. The repertoire holds 200,000 to 250,000 clones, 88% seen once, with approximately 3.7% in the top ten.

This sequence was found in a woman in her thirties who had been exposed to COVID-19. Specimen: PBMCs or T cells enriched from blood (not recorded which). The gene calls are TRBV2 and TRBJ2-2; 9 nucleotides line up with TRBD2. The CDR3 sequence is CASSRGGGGRSHTGELFF. The CDR3 DNA sequence: TGTGCCAGCAGCCGCGGGGGGGGCGGGAGGTCCCACACCGGGGAGCTGTTTTTT.